The clone carrying this T cell receptor beta chain showed up many times. Its specificity is not known. The data originate from a study of regulatory T cells in long-lasting Graves disease. For TCR beta, libraries came from iRepertoire HTBI primers and Arm-PCR of CDR3 regions. Via MiXCR, TCRdb re-called the multiplex PCR reads, giving one row per CDR3 protein. This repertoire shows 360,000 or so distinct CDR3 sequences, 15% to 20% found once; its top ten account for roughly a fifth. CDR1 and CDR2 from the germline V gene are SEHNR and FQNEAQ (reference sequence). The CDR3 has 12 amino acids. Between the trimmed V and J ends, which lost 4 bases and 9 bases, there was a span of 10 bases. Whole-study findings and limits: The TCR repertoire of persistent Graves' patients was less diverse than that of newly diagnosed ones.

Documented time point: newly diagnosed GD, antithyroid drugs for less than 3 months. PBMCs were the source of the RNA used for TCR sequencing. This sample was also put to use in a study of T cells in Graves' hyperthyroidism and ophthalmopathy. That study adds: The study defined stable Graves' hyperthyroidism as no ophthalmopathy progression within 18 months.

The receptor's source is a woman between 18 and 29 years old with Graves disease. Sequenced here: peripheral blood mononuclear cells (PBMCs), sampled at new diagnosis, from a patient treated with antithyroid drugs. The rearrangement uses TRBV7-9 and TRBJ2-1, with D perhaps TRBD1 (5 bases). The CDR3 reads CASSSQGFEQFF. Here the CDR3 DNA reads TGTGCCAGCAGCTCTCAGGGTTTTGAGCAGTTCTTC.